This T cell receptor beta chain is from a study of T cell repertoires in cytomegalovirus infection. Study information: It was the public TCR beta signatures that indicated both CMV infection and matching HLA type. Study conclusions and caveats: HLA-C-restricted CMV-specific TCR beta clonotypes prevailed in the ex vivo response.

This clonotype has more than one count but fewer than ten. As yet, its antigen is unknown. MiXCR was run by TCRdb on the reads, yielding one entry per CDR3 protein. The sample has about 250,000 distinct CDR3 sequences; roughly an eighth are singletons. Unmatched junction bases numbered 6, after V lost 8 bases and J lost 0 bases. CDR3 size: 14 residues. Germline V gene sequence: CDR1 MNHEY, CDR2 SVGEGT. Input material: PBMCs. This receptor was taken from a human donor in good health (CMV status not recorded). Some clones in this sample may be carry-over from other donors' samples. The chain combines TRBV6-2 or TRBV6-3 with TRBJ2-7; 8 bases are a match to TRBD2. In nucleotides, the CDR3 is TGTGCCAGCGTGAGCGGGAGAGGCTCCTACGAGCAGTACTTC. Translated, it gives CASVSGRGSYEQYF.